This TCR beta chain was identified in a study of T cells after yellow fever vaccination. Study-level findings and limits: Repertoires sorted by FACS could include abundant clonotypes that are contaminants from the bulk population. Post-booster repertoires again held most primary-vaccination clones (roughly 96% CD4, roughly 88% CD8).

V lost 4 bases to trimming and J lost 2 bases, with 17 bases between them. The germline V gene encodes CDR1 SGHNT and CDR2 YYREEE (reference sequence). The CDR3 extends over 16 amino acids. This clonotype was counted ten times or more. What it binds is not known. A process of 5'RACE template switching, which added a universal primer site and UMIs, was used to make TCR cDNA. TCRdb recomputed calls from the 5' RACE reads with MiXCR, one row per CDR3 protein. The data hold about 220,000 distinct CDR3 sequences, with 2.5% to 3.5% observed a single time. The source of this sequence is a man between 18 and 35 years old who received the YFV17D yellow fever vaccine. Material: CD4+ T cells sorted from PBMCs, obtained 10 days after the yellow fever booster vaccination. V usage is TRBV5-4 and J usage is TRBJ2-3; D possibly corresponds to TRBD1 (6 bases). The chain's CDR3 is CASSMGAERLTDTQYF. The CDR3 DNA is TGTGCCAGCAGCATGGGGGCGGAAAGGCTCACAGATACGCAGTATTTT.